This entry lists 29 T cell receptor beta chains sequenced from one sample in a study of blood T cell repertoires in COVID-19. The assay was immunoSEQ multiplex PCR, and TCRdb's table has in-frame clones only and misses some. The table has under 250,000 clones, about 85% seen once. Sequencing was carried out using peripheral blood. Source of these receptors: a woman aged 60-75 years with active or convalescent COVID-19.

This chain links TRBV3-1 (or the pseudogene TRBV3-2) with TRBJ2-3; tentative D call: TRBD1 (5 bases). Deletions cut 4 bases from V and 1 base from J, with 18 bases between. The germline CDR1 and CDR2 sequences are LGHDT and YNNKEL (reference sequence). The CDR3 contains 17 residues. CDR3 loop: CASSPYVQGSGTDTQYF. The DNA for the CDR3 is TGTGCCAGCAGCCCTTACGTTCAGGGTTCGGGCACAGATACGCAGTATTTT.

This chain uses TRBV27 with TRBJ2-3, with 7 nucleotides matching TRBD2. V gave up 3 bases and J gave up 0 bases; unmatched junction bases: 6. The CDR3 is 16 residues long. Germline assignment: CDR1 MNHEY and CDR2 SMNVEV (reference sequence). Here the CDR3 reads CASSLGGLVSTDTQYF. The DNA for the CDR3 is TGTGCCAGCAGTTTGGGAGGGTTGGTCAGCACAGATACGCAGTATTTT.

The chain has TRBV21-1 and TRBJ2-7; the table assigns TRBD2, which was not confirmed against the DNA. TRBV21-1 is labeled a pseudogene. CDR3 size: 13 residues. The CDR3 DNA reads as TGTGCCAGTGAACTAGCGGAGATATACGAGCAGTACTTC. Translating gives CASELAEIYEQYF.

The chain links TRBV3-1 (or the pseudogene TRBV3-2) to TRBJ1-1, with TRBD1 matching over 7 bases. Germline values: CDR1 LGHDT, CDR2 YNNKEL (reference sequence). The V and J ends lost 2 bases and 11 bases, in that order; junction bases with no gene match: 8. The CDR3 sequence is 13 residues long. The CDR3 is CASSQIQGLDAFF. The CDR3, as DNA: TGTGCCAGCAGCCAAATACAGGGGTTAGACGCTTTCTTT.

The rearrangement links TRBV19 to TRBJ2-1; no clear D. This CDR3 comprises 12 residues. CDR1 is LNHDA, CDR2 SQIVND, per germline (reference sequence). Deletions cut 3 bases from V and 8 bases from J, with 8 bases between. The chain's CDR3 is CASSIVRDEQFF. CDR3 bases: TGTGCCAGTAGTATTGTCCGGGATGAGCAGTTCTTC.

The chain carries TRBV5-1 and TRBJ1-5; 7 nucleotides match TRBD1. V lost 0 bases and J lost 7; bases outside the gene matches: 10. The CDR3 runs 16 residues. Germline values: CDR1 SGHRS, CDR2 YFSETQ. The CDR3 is CASSLGGDRVNQPQHF. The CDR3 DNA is TGCGCCAGCAGCTTGGGCGGTGACAGGGTTAACCAGCCCCAGCATTTT.

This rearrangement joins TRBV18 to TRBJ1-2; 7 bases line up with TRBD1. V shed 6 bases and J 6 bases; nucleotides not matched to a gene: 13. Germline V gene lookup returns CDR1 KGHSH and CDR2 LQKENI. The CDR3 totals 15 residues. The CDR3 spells CASSRTGGVGDGYTF. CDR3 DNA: TGTGCCAGCTCCCGGACAGGAGGCGTAGGGGATGGCTACACCTTC. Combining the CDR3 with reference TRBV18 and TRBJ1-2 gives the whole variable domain NAGVMQNPRHLVRRRGQEARLRCSPMKGHSHVYWYRQLPEEGLKFMVYLQKENIIDESGMPKERFSAEFPKEGPSILRIQQVVRGDSAAYFCASSRTGGVGDGYTFGSGTRLTVV.

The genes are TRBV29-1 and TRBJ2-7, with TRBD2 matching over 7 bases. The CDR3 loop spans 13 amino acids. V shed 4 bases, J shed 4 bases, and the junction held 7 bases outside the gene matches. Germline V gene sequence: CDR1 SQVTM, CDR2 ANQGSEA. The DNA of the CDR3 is TGCAGCGTTGGGGGGACTACCAATTACGAGCAGTACTTC. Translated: CSVGGTTNYEQYF.

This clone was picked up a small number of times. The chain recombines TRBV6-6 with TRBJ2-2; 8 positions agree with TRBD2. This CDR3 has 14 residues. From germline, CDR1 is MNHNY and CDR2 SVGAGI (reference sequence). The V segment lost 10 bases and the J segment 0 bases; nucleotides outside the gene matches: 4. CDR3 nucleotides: TGTGCCACCGTAGCGGGAACGAACACCGGGGAGCTGTTTTTT. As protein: CATVAGTNTGELFF.

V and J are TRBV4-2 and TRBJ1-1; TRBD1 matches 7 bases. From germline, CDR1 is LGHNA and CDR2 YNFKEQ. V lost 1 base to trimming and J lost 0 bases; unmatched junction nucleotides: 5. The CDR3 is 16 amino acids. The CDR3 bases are TGTGCCAGCAGCCAAGGTACGGGACAGATGAACACTGAAGCTTTCTTT. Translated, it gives CASSQGTGQMNTEAFF.

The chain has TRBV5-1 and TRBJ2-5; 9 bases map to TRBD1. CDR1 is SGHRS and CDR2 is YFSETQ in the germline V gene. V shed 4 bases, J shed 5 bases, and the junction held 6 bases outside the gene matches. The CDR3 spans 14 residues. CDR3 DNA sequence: TGCGCCAGCAGCGGGGGGACAGGGAGGGAGACCCAGTACTTC. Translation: CASSGGTGRETQYF. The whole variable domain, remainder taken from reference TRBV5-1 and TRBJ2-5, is KAGVTQTPRYLIKTRGQQVTLSCSPISGHRSVSWYQQTPGQGLQFLFEYFSETQRNKGNFPGRFSGRQFSNSRSEMNVSTLELGDSALYLCASSGGTGRETQYFGPGTRLLVL.

The CDR3 region is CASIGSGVAREQYV. The CDR3 bases are TGTGCCAGCATCGGGTCCGGGGTAGCCCGCGAGCAGTACGTC. The chain uses TRBV28 and TRBJ2-7; maybe TRBD2 (5 bases). Trimming left V 7 bases short and J 6 bases short, with 19 bases between. CDR1 is MDHEN and CDR2 is SYDVKM in the germline V gene. CDR3 length: 14 residues.

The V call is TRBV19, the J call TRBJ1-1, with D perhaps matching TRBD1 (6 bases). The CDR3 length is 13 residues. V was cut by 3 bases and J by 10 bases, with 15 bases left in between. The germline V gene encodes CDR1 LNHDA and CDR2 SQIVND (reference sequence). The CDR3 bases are TGTGCCAGTAGTATCGGGACAACGGGCGGAGCTTTCTTT. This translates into CASSIGTTGGAFF.

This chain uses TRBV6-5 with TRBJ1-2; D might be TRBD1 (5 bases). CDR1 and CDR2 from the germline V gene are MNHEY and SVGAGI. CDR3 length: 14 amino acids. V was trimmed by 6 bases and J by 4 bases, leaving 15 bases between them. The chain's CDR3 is CASSASRGSYGYTF. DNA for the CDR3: TGTGCCAGCAGCGCCTCAAGGGGCTCCTATGGCTACACCTTC.

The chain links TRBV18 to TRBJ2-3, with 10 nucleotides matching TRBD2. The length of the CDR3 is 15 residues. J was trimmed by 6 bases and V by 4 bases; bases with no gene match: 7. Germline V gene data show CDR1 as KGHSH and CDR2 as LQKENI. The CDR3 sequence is CASSQTGTSVDTQYF. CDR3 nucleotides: TGTGCCAGCTCACAAACCGGGACTAGCGTCGATACGCAGTATTTT.

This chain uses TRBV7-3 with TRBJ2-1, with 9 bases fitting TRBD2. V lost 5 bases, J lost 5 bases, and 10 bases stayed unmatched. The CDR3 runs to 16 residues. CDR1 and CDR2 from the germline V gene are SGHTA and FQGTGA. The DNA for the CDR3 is TGTGCCAGCAGCCCAACCTGGCGGGAGGGGAACAATGAGCAGTTCTTC. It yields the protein CASSPTWREGNNEQFF.

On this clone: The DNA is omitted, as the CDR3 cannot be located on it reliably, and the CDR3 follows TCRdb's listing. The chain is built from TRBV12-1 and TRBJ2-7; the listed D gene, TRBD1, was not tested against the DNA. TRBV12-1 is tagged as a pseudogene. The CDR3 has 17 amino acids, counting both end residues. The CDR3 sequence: CASSHVGVGTDLYEQYV.

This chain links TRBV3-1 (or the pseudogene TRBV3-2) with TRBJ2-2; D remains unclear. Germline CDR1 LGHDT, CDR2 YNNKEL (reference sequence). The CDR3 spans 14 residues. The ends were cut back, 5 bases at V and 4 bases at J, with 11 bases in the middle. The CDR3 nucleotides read TGTGCCAGCAGCTTTACATGGCCCACCGGGGAGCTGTTTTTT. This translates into CASSFTWPTGELFF.

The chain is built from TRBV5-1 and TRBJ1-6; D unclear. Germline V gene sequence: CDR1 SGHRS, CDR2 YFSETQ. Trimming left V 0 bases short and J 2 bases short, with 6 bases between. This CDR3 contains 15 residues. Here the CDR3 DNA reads TGCGCCAGCAGCTTGGACAGTCCCTATAATTCACCCCTCCACTTT. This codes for CASSLDSPYNSPLHF. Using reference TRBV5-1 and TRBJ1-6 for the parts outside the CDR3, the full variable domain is KAGVTQTPRYLIKTRGQQVTLSCSPISGHRSVSWYQQTPGQGLQFLFEYFSETQRNKGNFPGRFSGRQFSNSRSEMNVSTLELGDSALYLCASSLDSPYNSPLHFGNGTRLTVT.

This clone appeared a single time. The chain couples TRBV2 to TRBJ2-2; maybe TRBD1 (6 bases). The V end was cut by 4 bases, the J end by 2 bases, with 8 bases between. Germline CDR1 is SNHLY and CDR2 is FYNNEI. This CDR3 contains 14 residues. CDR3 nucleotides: TGTGCCAGCAGTGGACAGGAAAACACCGGGGAGCTGTTTTTT. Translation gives CASSGQENTGELFF.

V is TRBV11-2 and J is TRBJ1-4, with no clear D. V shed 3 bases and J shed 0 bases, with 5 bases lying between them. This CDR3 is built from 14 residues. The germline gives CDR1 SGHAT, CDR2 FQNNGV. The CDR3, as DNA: TGTGCCAGCAGCTTCCTTGCAACTAATGAAAAACTGTTTTTT. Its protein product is CASSFLATNEKLFF.

The CDR3 is CASSQDVARGSETQYF. The CDR3 DNA reads TGTGCCAGCAGCCAAGATGTAGCCCGGGGGTCGGAGACCCAGTACTTC. The V gene is TRBV3-1 (or the pseudogene TRBV3-2), the J gene TRBJ2-5; D might be TRBD2 (6 bases). Trimming stripped 0 bases from V and 5 bases from J, with 16 bases between. This CDR3 region has 16 residues. Germline-derived CDR1 and CDR2 are LGHDT and YNNKEL (reference sequence).

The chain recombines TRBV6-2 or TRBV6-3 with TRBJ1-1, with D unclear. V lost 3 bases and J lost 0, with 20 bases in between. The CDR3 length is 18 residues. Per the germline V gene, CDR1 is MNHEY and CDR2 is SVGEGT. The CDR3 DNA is TGTGCCAGCAGTTATTTGAGGCAGTTTCTCTTAATGAACACTGAAGCTTTCTTT. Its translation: CASSYLRQFLLMNTEAFF.

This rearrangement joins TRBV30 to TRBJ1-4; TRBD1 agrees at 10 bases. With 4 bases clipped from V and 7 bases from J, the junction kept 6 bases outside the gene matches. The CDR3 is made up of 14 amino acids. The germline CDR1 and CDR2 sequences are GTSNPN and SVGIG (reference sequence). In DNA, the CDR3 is TGTGCCTGGACTTCGACAGGGGGCGTTGAAAAACTGTTTTTT. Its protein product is CAWTSTGGVEKLFF.

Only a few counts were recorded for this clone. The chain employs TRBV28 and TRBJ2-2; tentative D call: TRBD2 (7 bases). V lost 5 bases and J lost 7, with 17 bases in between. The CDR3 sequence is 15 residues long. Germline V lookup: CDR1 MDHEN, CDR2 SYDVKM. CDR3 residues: CASSPVGGQHGELFF. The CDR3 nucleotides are TGTGCCAGCAGTCCGGTGGGGGGGCAGCACGGGGAGCTGTTTTTT.

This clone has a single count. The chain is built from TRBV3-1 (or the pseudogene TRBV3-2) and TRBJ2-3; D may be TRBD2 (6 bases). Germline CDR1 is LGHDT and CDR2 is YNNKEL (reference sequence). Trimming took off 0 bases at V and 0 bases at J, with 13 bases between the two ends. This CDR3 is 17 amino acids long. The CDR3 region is CASSQDLVSGSTDTQYF. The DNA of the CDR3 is TGTGCCAGCAGCCAAGATCTGGTCAGCGGGAGCACAGATACGCAGTATTTT.

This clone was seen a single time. CDR3 nucleotides: TGCGCCAGCAGCTTGGAAGCCAGCGGGAACACTGAAGCTTTCTTT. Translating it yields CASSLEASGNTEAFF. This sequence joins TRBV5-1 and TRBJ1-1; D call uncertain. Trimming took off 0 bases at V and 1 base at J, with 10 bases between the two ends. CDR1 and CDR2 from the germline V gene are SGHRS and YFSETQ. The CDR3 is 15 amino acids.

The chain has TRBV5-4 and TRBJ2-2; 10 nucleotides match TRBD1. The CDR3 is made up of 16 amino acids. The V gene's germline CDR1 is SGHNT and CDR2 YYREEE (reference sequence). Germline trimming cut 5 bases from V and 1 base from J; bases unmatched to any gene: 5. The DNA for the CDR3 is TGTGCCAGCAGATTCGGACAGGGGGTGAACACCGGGGAGCTGTTTTTT. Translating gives CASRFGQGVNTGELFF.

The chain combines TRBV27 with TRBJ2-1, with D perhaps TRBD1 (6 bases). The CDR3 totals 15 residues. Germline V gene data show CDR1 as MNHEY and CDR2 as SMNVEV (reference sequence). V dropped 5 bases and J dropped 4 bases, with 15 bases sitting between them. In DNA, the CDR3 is TGTGCCAGCAGTCCCAGGGGTCCCCTGTACAATGAGCAGTTCTTC. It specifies CASSPRGPLYNEQFF.